Each of the 14 T cell receptor beta chains below was sequenced from the same sample in a study of cytomegalovirus exposure and HLA in healthy donors. Primers included in the PCR were 60 Vbeta and 13 Jbeta primers. This table comes from immunoSEQ multiplex PCR, and its TCRdb copy is limited to in-frame clones, with some not included. The sample holds about 160,000 clones, roughly three quarters seen once. The source material was PBMCs. The receptors originated from a woman aged 40 to 55 in good health and CMV-seropositive.

The CDR3: CAWSAQRGAREKLFF. CDR3 nucleotides: TGTGCCTGGAGTGCCCAACGGGGGGCGAGGGAAAAACTGTTTTTT. The rearrangement uses TRBV30 and TRBJ1-4, with a possible D match to TRBD1 (6 bases). Between the trimmed V and J ends, which lost 1 base and 8 bases, there was a span of 17 bases. Germline values: CDR1 GTSNPN, CDR2 SVGIG (reference sequence). The CDR3 runs 15 residues.

The gene calls are TRBV15 and TRBJ1-6; perhaps TRBD1 as D (6 bases). Germline assignment: CDR1 LNHNV and CDR2 YYDKDF (reference sequence). Trimming stripped 1 base from V and 9 bases from J, with 10 bases between. The CDR3 has 14 residues. CDR3 region: CATSRGTVGSPLHF. CDR3 bases: TGTGCCACCAGCAGAGGGACAGTCGGTTCACCCCTCCACTTT.

The chain is built from TRBV6-1 and TRBJ1-4, with D perhaps TRBD1 (5 bases). Trimming removed 7 bases at V and 7 bases at J, with 13 bases between. Germline V gives CDR1 MNHNS, CDR2 SASEGT. The CDR3 spans 13 residues. CDR3 DNA sequence: TGTGCCAGCAACGATAGGGGATTTGAAAAACTGTTTTTT. Its translation is CASNDRGFEKLFF.

The chain employs TRBV5-1 and TRBJ1-6; TRBD1 matches 7 bases. The CDR3 extends over 14 amino acids. Germline values: CDR1 SGHRS, CDR2 YFSETQ. V lost 4 bases and J lost 7; bases outside the gene matches: 5. In DNA, the CDR3 is TGCGCCAGCAGCGACAGGGTTTACAATTCACCCCTCCACTTT. Translated: CASSDRVYNSPLHF.

J is TRBJ2-2 and V is TRBV28, with D possibly TRBD2 on 6 matching bases. CDR1 and CDR2 from the germline V gene are MDHEN and SYDVKM. The CDR3 contains 16 residues. V lost 3 bases to trimming and J lost 4 bases, with 15 bases between them. This CDR3 reads CASSFGGARGTGELFF. DNA for the CDR3: TGTGCCAGCAGTTTTGGCGGGGCCCGGGGCACCGGGGAGCTGTTTTTT.

In nucleotides, the CDR3 is TGTGCCAGCAGGGCCCCGGGACTAGCCTCAAACACCGGGGAGCTGTTTTTT. It encodes CASRAPGLASNTGELFF. The chain recombines TRBV2 with TRBJ2-2; 9 bases agree with TRBD2. V shed 6 bases and J 2 bases; nucleotides not matched to a gene: 10. Germline V gene data show CDR1 as SNHLY and CDR2 as FYNNEI. This CDR3 is built from 17 residues.

This clone was seen just once. The V gene is TRBV7-9, the J gene TRBJ2-3, with TRBD2 matching over 13 bases. V lost 0 bases and J lost 6; bases outside the gene matches: 6. Germline V CDR1 and CDR2: SEHNR, FQNEAQ (reference sequence). This CDR3 region has 17 residues. CDR3 in DNA: TGTGCCAGCAGCTTAGCGCTCGGACTAGCGGGGGATGATACGCAGTATTTT. This sequence encodes CASSLALGLAGDDTQYF.

This clone was seen just once. The J gene is TRBJ2-1, the V gene TRBV30, with D possibly matching TRBD2 (5 bases). Trimming removed 3 bases from V and 6 bases from J, with 12 bases in between. The CDR3 contains 13 residues. The V gene's germline CDR1 is GTSNPN and CDR2 SVGIG (reference sequence). The CDR3 loop reads CAWRWGGLNEQFF. As DNA, the CDR3 is TGTGCCTGGAGATGGGGTGGACTCAATGAGCAGTTCTTC. The complete variable domain, with remaining parts taken from reference TRBV30 and TRBJ2-1, reads SQTIHQWPATLVQPVGSPLSLECTVEGTSNPNLYWYRQAAGRGLQLLFYSVGIGQISSEVPQNLSASRPQDRQFILSSKKLLLSDSGFYLCAWRWGGLNEQFFGPGTRLTVL.

This chain joins TRBV10-1 and TRBJ2-7; TRBD1 matches 9 bases. J lost 6 bases, V lost 4 bases, and 7 bases had no gene match. Germline loops: CDR1 WNHNN, CDR2 SYGVQD (reference sequence). This CDR3 has 14 residues. The CDR3 coding sequence is TGCGCCAGCAGTGGGGGACAGGGAGGCGTCGAGCAGTACTTC. It yields the protein CASSGGQGGVEQYF.

The chain is built from TRBV6-1 and TRBJ2-2; 8 bases are a match to TRBD1. The V and J ends lost 4 bases and 7 bases, in that order; junction bases with no gene match: 5. Per the germline V gene, CDR1 is MNHNS and CDR2 is SASEGT. The CDR3 has 14 residues. This CDR3 is CASSGTGNVGELFF. The CDR3 region has the DNA TGTGCCAGCAGTGGGACAGGGAATGTCGGGGAGCTGTTTTTT.

The genes are TRBV2 and TRBJ2-1; a weak D match, TRBD2 (6 bases). Between the trimmed V and J ends, which lost 1 base and 9 bases, there was a span of 10 bases. Germline CDR1 SNHLY, CDR2 FYNNEI. The CDR3 is 13 residues long. CDR3 in DNA: TGTGCCAGCAGTGAAGAGTGGGACTCTGAGCAGTTCTTC. This codes for CASSEEWDSEQFF.

V and J are TRBV6-6 and TRBJ2-5, with TRBD1 matching over 7 bases. In germline, CDR1 is MNHNY, CDR2 SVGAGI (reference sequence). The CDR3 is 14 amino acids. Trimming at V came to 6 bases and at J to 1 base, leaving 5 bases not matched to a gene. The DNA of the CDR3 is TGTGCCAGCAGAATCGACAGGGTCCAAGAGACCCAGTACTTC. This gives the protein CASRIDRVQETQYF.

With respect to this clone: The junction does not match germline at one end; this may be a read error. The rearrangement uses TRBV9 and TRBJ2-3, with TRBD2 identical over 8 bases. CDR3 size: 16 residues. The germline gives CDR1 SGDLS, CDR2 YYNGEE. The CDR3 region has the DNA TGTGCCAACAGCGCTCCCCGCGGGGGGCCAGGGGATACGCAGTATTTT. Amino acids: CANSAPRGGPGDTQYF.

Of note for this clone: Compared with germline, one end of the junction differs, possibly owing to a read error. The rearrangement links TRBV6-1 to TRBJ1-6; 8 positions agree with TRBD1. CDR1 MNHNS and CDR2 SASEGT come from the germline V gene. This CDR3 has 15 residues. This chain's CDR3 is CASTDLGQGFRNPIF. In nucleotides, the CDR3 is TGTGCCAGCACTGACCTCGGACAGGGTTTTCGAAACCCGATTTTT.